This T cell receptor beta chain was recorded in a study of response to subunit inactivated influenza vaccine (dated by TCRdb to 2016 to 2019). About the investigation overall: Deep quantitative profiling of the T cell receptor repertoire was used in the study to follow responses to a trivalent subunit inactivated influenza vaccine.

Beyond this particular receptor, the publication reports: The authors suggested that each seasonal influenza vaccination may recruit only a limited number of new T cells.

A remark on this clonotype: Its antigen target is currently unknown. The sample holds no much larger clone one base away, and base qualities are not on file.

The library was obtained by RT-PCR. For sequencing, an Illumina HiSeq 2500 was employed. Using fastp trimming at Q25 and MiXCR clonotype assembly, TCRdb reanalyzed the public sequencing data and kept in-frame beta chains. Duplicate CDR3 protein sequences are folded into a single record with the most common DNA and genes. Recorded for this sample are hundreds of thousands of distinct CDR3 sequences; 11% to 15% of them occurred a single time. Roughly 6.4% of the sample lies in the top ten. The germline V gene supplies CDR1 LGHNA and CDR2 YNFKEQ. V is reduced by 1 base and J by 6 bases, leaving a spacing of 9 bases between them. The CDR3 covers 14 residues, taking in both the cysteine and the phenylalanine. Only CDR3 DNA is held: 42 bases, read in frame from base 1.

Sequencing used PBMCs from blood, obtained approximately 15 days before vaccination. The rearrangement joined TRBV4-2 to TRBJ2-2; matching of 6 bases hints at TRBD1 as the D gene. This TCR came from a man aged 50-60 years who received an inactivated influenza vaccine. Donor details come from another sample of the same person, matched by shared clones. The nucleotides read TGTGCCAGCAGCCAAGTGGGGGCGGCCGGGGAGCTGTTTTTT. Its protein product is CASSQVGAAGELFF.